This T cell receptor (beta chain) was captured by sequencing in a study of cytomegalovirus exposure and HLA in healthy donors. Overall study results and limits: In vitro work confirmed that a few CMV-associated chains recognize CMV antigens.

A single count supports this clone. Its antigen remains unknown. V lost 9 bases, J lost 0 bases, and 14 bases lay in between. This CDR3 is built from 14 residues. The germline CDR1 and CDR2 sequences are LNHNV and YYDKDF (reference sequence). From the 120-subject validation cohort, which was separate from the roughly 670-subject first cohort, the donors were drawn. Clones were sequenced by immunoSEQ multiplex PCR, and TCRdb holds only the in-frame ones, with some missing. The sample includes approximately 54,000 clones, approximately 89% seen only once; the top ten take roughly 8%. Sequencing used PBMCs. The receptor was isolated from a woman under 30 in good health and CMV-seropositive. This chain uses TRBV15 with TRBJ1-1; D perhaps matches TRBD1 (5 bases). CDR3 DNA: TGTGCCACGAGAATTGACAGACTGAACACTGAAGCTTTCTTT. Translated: CATRIDRLNTEAFF. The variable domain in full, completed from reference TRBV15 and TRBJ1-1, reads DAMVIQNPRYQVTQFGKPVTLSCSQTLNHNVMYWYQQKSSQAPKLLFHYYDKDFNNEADTPDNFQSRRPNTSFCFLDIRSPGLGDTAMYLCATRIDRLNTEAFFGQGTRLTVV.